These 17 T cell receptor beta chains were all obtained from the same sample, sequenced in a study of blood T cell repertoires in COVID-19. Generated by immunoSEQ multiplex PCR, the TCRdb table keeps only in-frame clones and is missing some. The sample holds some 83,000 clones; roughly nine tenths are singletons and the top ten take approximately 17%. The specimen was peripheral blood. These TCRs come from a man older than 75 in a cohort sampled during active COVID-19.

V usage is TRBV6-5 and J usage is TRBJ1-3, with D perhaps matching TRBD1 (5 bases). Trimming pared 6 bases from V and 0 bases from J, leaving 12 bases between. Germline V lookup: CDR1 MNHEY, CDR2 SVGAGI. The CDR3 spans 15 residues. The CDR3 DNA is TGTGCCAGCAGACCCCCAGGGAACTCTGGAAACACCATATATTTT. It yields the protein CASRPPGNSGNTIYF.

The chain uses TRBV2 and TRBJ1-1; D is unclear. Per germline, CDR1 SNHLY and CDR2 FYNNEI. Between the trimmed V and J ends, which lost 8 bases and 0 bases, there was a span of 13 bases. CDR3 length: 14 amino acids. This chain's CDR3 is CASVQVNMNTEAFF. Written as DNA, the CDR3 is TGTGCCAGCGTTCAGGTTAACATGAACACTGAAGCTTTCTTT.

The sample holds a few counts of this clone. The chain recombines TRBV10-3 with TRBJ1-6; 10 bases are shared with TRBD1. The V segment lost 6 bases and the J segment 1 base; nucleotides outside the gene matches: 6. CDR1 is ENHRY and CDR2 is SYGVKD in the germline V gene. This CDR3 is 17 amino acids long. CDR3 in amino acids: CAISGQGEKSYNSPLHF. In DNA form, the CDR3 reads TGTGCCATCAGCGGACAGGGGGAGAAGTCCTATAATTCACCCCTCCACTTT.

The sample holds one count of this clone. The CDR3, as DNA: TGTGCCAGCAGTTACGCCGACAGGGGCACCGGGGAGCTGTTTTTT. It codes for CASSYADRGTGELFF. This chain links TRBV6-5 with TRBJ2-2; 8 bases are a match to TRBD1. The CDR3 spans 15 residues. V shed 2 bases and J 4 bases; nucleotides not matched to a gene: 3. From germline, CDR1 is MNHEY and CDR2 SVGAGI.

The gene calls are TRBV5-6 and TRBJ1-2; 9 bases map to TRBD1. This CDR3 has 16 residues. V shed 4 bases and J 4 bases; nucleotides not matched to a gene: 11. Germline V gene sequence: CDR1 SGHDT, CDR2 YYEEEE. In DNA, the CDR3 is TGTGCCAGCAGCCGGTGGCGGGACAGGGATCTCTATGGCTACACCTTC. The encoded protein is CASSRWRDRDLYGYTF. Filled out from reference TRBV5-6 and TRBJ1-2, the complete variable domain reads DAGVTQSPTHLIKTRGQQVTLRCSPKSGHDTVSWYQQALGQGPQFIFQYYEEEERQRGNFPDRFSGHQFPNYSSELNVNALLLGDSALYLCASSRWRDRDLYGYTFGSGTRLTVV.

This rearrangement joins TRBV6-2 or TRBV6-3 to TRBJ1-2, with TRBD1 identical over 9 bases. V was pared by 4 bases and J by 4 bases, with 4 bases of the junction left unmatched. The germline V gene encodes CDR1 MNHEY and CDR2 SVGEGT. The CDR3 spans 14 residues. CDR3 protein: CASSLGQGPYGYTF. In DNA form, the CDR3 reads TGTGCCAGCAGTTTGGGACAGGGACCCTATGGCTACACCTTC.

This clone was detected once. The chain links TRBV20-1 to TRBJ1-1; D gene uncertain. Germline-derived CDR1 and CDR2 are DFQATT and SNEGSKA (reference sequence). The CDR3 runs 11 residues. Between the trimmed V and J ends, which lost 4 bases and 9 bases, there was a span of 12 bases. The CDR3 here is CSAMAGNQAFF. For the CDR3, the DNA is TGCAGTGCTATGGCTGGTAACCAAGCTTTCTTT.

The rearrangement links TRBV12-3 or TRBV12-4 to TRBJ2-2; no clear D gene. This CDR3 region has 13 residues. Trimming shortened V by 6 bases and J by 3 bases, and 8 bases separated the two germline ends. Written as DNA, the CDR3 is TGTGCCAGCAGCCTTGTAGACACCGGGGAGCTGTTTTTT. Amino acids: CASSLVDTGELFF.

This clone appeared once. The CDR3 DNA reads as TGTGCCAGCAGCTTAGAGTCGGGGTCTGAAGCTTTCTTT. It encodes CASSLESGSEAFF. The rearrangement links TRBV11-3 to TRBJ1-1; no clear D gene. The germline V gene encodes CDR1 SGHNT and CDR2 YENEEA. The CDR3 is 13 amino acids. V lost 0 bases and J lost 6, with 8 bases in between.

The gene calls are TRBV19 and TRBJ2-5; 10 bases line up with TRBD1. J lost 4 bases, V lost 5 bases, and 4 bases had no gene match. In germline, CDR1 is LNHDA, CDR2 SQIVND (reference sequence). The CDR3 is made up of 14 amino acids. The CDR3 DNA reads TGTGCCAGTAGTTTCCGGGACAGGGGAGAGACCCAGTACTTC. Encoded protein: CASSFRDRGETQYF.

This sequence joins TRBV19 and TRBJ1-2; 8 bases are a match to TRBD1. Per the germline V gene, CDR1 is LNHDA and CDR2 is SQIVND (reference sequence). Losses at the gene ends were 5 bases for V and 8 bases for J; bases not matched to a gene: 10. This CDR3 region has 14 residues. In nucleotides, the CDR3 is TGTGCCAGTAGTCGGGACAGGCAGGTTGGCGGCTACACCTTC. Its protein product is CASSRDRQVGGYTF.

This clone came up many times. The rearrangement joins TRBV4-1 to TRBJ2-7; no clear D gene. Trimming took 1 base from V and 0 from J, leaving 7 bases between them. CDR1 and CDR2 (germline): MGHRA, YSYEKL. This CDR3 has 14 residues. The CDR3 is CASSQGASSYEQYV. The CDR3 bases are TGCGCCAGCAGCCAAGGGGCGAGCTCCTACGAGCAGTACGTC.

This clone was seen a single time. V gene TRBV6-5 combines with J gene TRBJ1-6; 11 bases align to TRBD1. Per the germline V gene, CDR1 is MNHEY and CDR2 is SVGAGI. V was pared by 6 bases and J by 9 bases, with 4 bases of the junction left unmatched. CDR3 length equals 14 residues. CDR3 bases: TGTGCCAGCAGATCGGGACAGGGGGTTTCACCCCTCCACTTT. Translating gives CASRSGQGVSPLHF.

This clone occurred once. The rearrangement links TRBV6-2 or TRBV6-3 to TRBJ1-4; 8 nucleotides align to TRBD1. This CDR3 region has 14 residues. J was trimmed by 7 bases and V by 6 bases; bases with no gene match: 7. The germline V gene encodes CDR1 MNHEY and CDR2 SVGEGT. The CDR3 region is CASSPQGAGEKLFF. The CDR3 DNA follows: TGTGCCAGCAGCCCTCAGGGGGCAGGTGAAAAACTGTTTTTT.

The V gene is TRBV5-4, the J gene TRBJ2-7; the match to TRBD1 covers 11 bases. Germline CDR1 reads SGHNT; CDR2 reads YYREEE (reference sequence). CDR3 size: 15 residues. J gave up 5 bases and V 0 bases, and 4 bases lay outside the gene matches. The DNA of the CDR3 is TGTGCCAGCAGCTTGGGGACAGGGGGCATAAACGAGCAGTACGTC. Its translation is CASSLGTGGINEQYV.

The chain couples TRBV19 to TRBJ2-7, with TRBD2 matching 8 bases. Unmatched junction bases numbered 1, after V lost 3 bases and J lost 3 bases. Germline V gene sequence: CDR1 LNHDA, CDR2 SQIVND (reference sequence). The CDR3 contains 13 residues. This CDR3 reads CASSIGTSYEQYF. CDR3 DNA: TGTGCCAGTAGTATTGGGACTAGCTACGAGCAGTACTTC.

This clone was seen only a few times. The chain links TRBV5-1 to TRBJ1-1; D is ambiguous. CDR1 is SGHRS and CDR2 is YFSETQ in the germline V gene. Trimming pared 4 bases from V and 2 bases from J, leaving 15 bases between. The CDR3 loop spans 15 amino acids. DNA for the CDR3: TGCGCCAGCAGCGTGTCCCCAAGCTATAACACTGAAGCTTTCTTT. It is translated as CASSVSPSYNTEAFF.